A selection of T cell receptor beta chains follows, all from one sample in a study of cytomegalovirus exposure and HLA in healthy donors. Profiling relied on immunoSEQ multiplex PCR, and the TCRdb table lists in-frame clones only, not all of them. The sample yields 150,000 to 180,000 clones, roughly 80% seen once. Sequenced material: PBMCs. These receptor sequences come from a young man in good health and CMV-seropositive. Both conserved end residues are part of each CDR3. Fields, in order: V gene, D gene, J gene, CDR3 protein. A D gene is named only where the DNA matches it firmly.

TRBV5-6	NA	TRBJ2-2	CASSLVWQGEAGELFF
TRBV19	NA	TRBJ2-1	CASSIRESNNEQFF
TRBV27	TRBD2	TRBJ2-7	CASSLAGDYEQYF
TRBV27	NA	TRBJ1-1	CASSLSRNTEAFF
TRBV19	TRBD1	TRBJ2-1	CASSPGTGQDNEQFF
TRBV28	NA	TRBJ1-5	CASSLYQGQPQHF
TRBV11-2	TRBD1	TRBJ2-2	CASSHQGVRGITGELFF
TRBV6-5	TRBD1	TRBJ2-7	CASSPGQTYEQYF
TRBV27	TRBD2	TRBJ2-1	CASSSGLAVYNEQFF
TRBV9	NA	TRBJ2-1	CASSVDQGRNEQFF
TRBV6-6	TRBD1	TRBJ1-1	CASSRGQGYTEAFF
TRBV6-4	NA	TRBJ1-5	CARPGFSQSQPQHF
TRBV19	NA	TRBJ2-4	CATTGLWAKNIQYF
TRBV6-5	NA	TRBJ2-7	CASSYRVGRSSYEQYF
TRBV9	TRBD1	TRBJ1-3	CASSGRTGSGNTIYF
TRBV6-1	NA	TRBJ2-7	CASSEGPRYEQYF
TRBV14	NA	NA	CASSQTLTGEQYF
TRBV18	NA	TRBJ2-3	CASSPLDITNTDTQYF
TRBV27	TRBD1	TRBJ1-1	CASRVGQGTEAFF
TRBV6-6	TRBD2	TRBJ2-3	CASSTSGRLTDTQYF
TRBV15	TRBD1	TRBJ2-5	CATSRGGTGLEQYF
TRBV20-1	NA	TRBJ2-5	CSASGGETQYF
TRBV18	TRBD1	TRBJ1-1	CASSPDRARVTEAFF
TRBV18	NA	TRBJ2-1	CASSPLKSSYNEQFF
TRBV7-9	NA	TRBJ1-1	CASSSGGLMNTEAFF
TRBV19	TRBD2	TRBJ2-1	CASSIDTSGNRNEQFF
TRBV5-1	NA	TRBJ1-3	CASSLSDRGNTIYF
TRBV13	TRBD1	TRBJ1-4	CASSSKGAANEKLFF
TRBV6-5	TRBD1	TRBJ2-7	CASSTRDRGIHEQYF
TRBV7-9	NA	TRBJ1-4	CASSPRSTATNEKLFF
TRBV2	NA	TRBJ1-2	CASSPTGFYGYTF
TRBV7-2	NA	TRBJ1-2	CASSATRWANYGYTF
TRBV27	NA	TRBJ2-7	CASSDEGGQYF
TRBV10-3	NA	TRBJ1-2	CAISESSGANYGYTF
TRBV7-9	TRBD2	TRBJ2-2	CASSSHSGRGTGELFF
TRBV19	NA	TRBJ1-5	CASSIVRGEEQPQHF
TRBV19	TRBD1	TRBJ2-1	CASSTRTGWNEQFF
TRBV7-8	TRBD1	TRBJ2-5	CASSLWPAGGQETQYF
TRBV6-5	NA	TRBJ2-1	CASSYGSSYNEQFF
TRBV4-1	NA	TRBJ2-3	CASSQDRSIRRTQYF
TRBV6-8	TRBD1	TRBJ2-7	CATFTQGRTGAEQYF
TRBV25-1	TRBD2	TRBJ2-1	CASSFTRLAGHENEQFF
TRBV4-2	TRBD2	TRBJ2-2	CASSQDGGLAGEDGELFF
TRBV28	NA	TRBJ2-4	CASSSGGAPTKNIQYF
TRBV7-9	TRBD1	TRBJ1-2	CASSISGTGGYGYTF
TRBV19	TRBD2	TRBJ2-7	CATSLAGSNYEQYF
TRBV4-1	NA	TRBJ2-7	CASSQAVRYYEQYF
TRBV28	NA	TRBJ1-5	CASSFIDRYGGQPQHF
TRBV28	NA	TRBJ1-5	CASSPGARGQPQHF
TRBV2	NA	TRBJ1-6	CASSSGGGARSPLHF
TRBV4-2	TRBD1	TRBJ2-3	CASSQLGTGGWSDTQYF
TRBV5-1	NA	TRBJ2-2	CASSSDLPNGELSF
TRBV6-5	TRBD1	NA	CASSYAPGQIYYEQYF
TRBV7-8	TRBD1	TRBJ2-6	CASSLVRTGVGSGANVLTF
TRBV10-3	TRBD2	TRBJ2-3	CAISESASGRERTDTQYF
TRBV19	TRBD1	TRBJ1-2	CASSPKWTGRGYTF
TRBV7-2	NA	TRBJ1-3	CASSSSSGNTIYF
TRBV7-9	NA	TRBJ1-1	CASSLAAVTEAFF
TRBV19	NA	TRBJ2-6	CASRGGGSGANVLTF